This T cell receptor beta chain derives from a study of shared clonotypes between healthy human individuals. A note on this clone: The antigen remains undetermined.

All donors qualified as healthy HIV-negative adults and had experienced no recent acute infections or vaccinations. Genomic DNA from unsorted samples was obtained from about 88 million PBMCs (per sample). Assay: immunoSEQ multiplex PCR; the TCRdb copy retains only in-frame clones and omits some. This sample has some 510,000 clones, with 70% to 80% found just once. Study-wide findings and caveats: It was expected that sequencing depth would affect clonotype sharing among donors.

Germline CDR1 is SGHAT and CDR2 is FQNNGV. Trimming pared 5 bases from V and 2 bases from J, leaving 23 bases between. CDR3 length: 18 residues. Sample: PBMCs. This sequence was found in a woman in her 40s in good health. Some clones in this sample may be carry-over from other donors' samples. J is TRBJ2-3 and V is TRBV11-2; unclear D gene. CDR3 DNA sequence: TGTGCCAGCAGCCCGCGTCCTAGGAGTTTCTCGGTCACAGATACGCAGTATTTT. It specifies CASSPRPRSFSVTDTQYF.